This is a list of T cell receptor beta chains from one sample in a study of stem cell transplantation in POMP-related autoinflammatory disease. Sequencing used immunoSEQ multiplex PCR; TCRdb keeps in-frame clones, though not all of them. The profile shows 1,300 or so clones, about 83% of them singletons. Source: CD4+ follicular helper T cells (Tfh) from PBMCs, taken before stem cell transplantation. The receptors come from a human donor with POMP-related autoinflammation and immune dysregulation (PRAID). Both conserved end residues are part of each CDR3. The order of the fields is J gene, clone size, V gene, D gene, CDR3 DNA, CDR3 protein. A D gene is named only where the DNA matches it firmly. Some rows have no size entry. The others give once, few or many, or a class for an expanded clone.

>TRBJ2-7|.|TRBV20-1|.
TGCAGTGCTACTACAGGGAGGGAGCAGTACTTC
CSATTGREQYF
>TRBJ2-3|.|TRBV19|.
TGTGCCAGTTCCCAAGAGGGTATTGTGGGGACAGATACGCAGTATTTT
CASSQEGIVGTDTQYF
>TRBJ2-5|.|TRBV30|TRBD2
TGTGCCTGGAGTGTAGCGGGAGTCCGGGAGACCCAGTACTTC
CAWSVAGVRETQYF
>TRBJ2-2|.|TRBV19|.
TGTGCCAGTATGGTCCAGGTGGCTACCGGGGAGCTGTTTTTT
CASMVQVATGELFF
>TRBJ1-4|.|TRBV6-6|TRBD1
TGTGCCAGCAGACGACAGGGTAATAATGAAAAACTGTTTTTT
CASRRQGNNEKLFF
>TRBJ1-2|few|TRBV21-1|.
TGTGCCAGCAGCCGAATGACAGGGGACTATGGCTACACCTTC
CASSRMTGDYGYTF
>TRBJ2-1|.|TRBV6-5|.
TGTGCCAGCAGTTACTCGGAGGGGGCCGGTTACAATGAGCAGTTCTTC
CASSYSEGAGYNEQFF
>TRBJ1-3|.|TRBV5-1|.
TGCGCCAGCACTCAAGCCGGGGTCGGAAACACCATATATTTT
CASTQAGVGNTIYF
>TRBJ1-1|.|TRBV13|TRBD1
TGTGCCAGCAGCTTACTCCGACAGGGTGGCACTGAAGCTTTCTTT
CASSLLRQGGTEAFF
>TRBJ2-7|.|TRBV6-1|TRBD1
TGTGCCAGCAGGGGGCCGGGACAGAGAACCTACGAGCAGTACTTC
CASRGPGQRTYEQYF
>TRBJ1-2|.|TRBV28|TRBD1
TGTGCCAGCAGTCCCCCTGGACAGGGATTTGGTGGCTACACCTTC
CASSPPGQGFGGYTF
>TRBJ2-5|.|TRBV5-1|TRBD1
TGCGCCAGCAGCTTGGTTACAGGGGGTCTCCAAGAGACCCAGTACTTC
CASSLVTGGLQETQYF
>TRBJ2-1|.|TRBV5-1|.
TGCGCCAGCAGCTTGGCGGGGCTGGAGTCCTACAATGAGCAGTTCTTC
CASSLAGLESYNEQFF
>TRBJ1-3|.|TRBV6-1|.
TGTGCCAGCAGTGTGGGGGGGGAGGGGCCCGGAAACACCATATATTTT
CASSVGGEGPGNTIYF
>TRBJ2-7|.|TRBV7-7|TRBD1
TGTGCTAGCAGCCCACATCCGACAGGGTTTGGCGAGCAGTACTTC
CASSPHPTGFGEQYF
>TRBJ2-5|.|TRBV6-5|.
TGTGCCAGCAGTTACGGTGGGGGCCAAGAGACCCAGTACTTC
CASSYGGGQETQYF
>TRBJ1-1|.|TRBV30|.
TGTGCCTGGAGCATGAACACTGAAGCTTTCTTT
CAWSMNTEAFF
>TRBJ2-3|.|TRBV7-9|.
TGTGCCAGCAGCTCCACAGATACGCAGTATTTT
CASSSTDTQYF
>TRBJ2-5|.|TRBV5-1|TRBD1
TGCGCCAGCAGCTTACAGGGGACCCACCAAGAGACCCAGTACTTC
CASSLQGTHQETQYF
>TRBJ2-2|.|TRBV9|.
TGTGCCAGCAGCGCAACAGGATCAGAAGGCGGGGAGCTGTTTTTT
CASSATGSEGGELFF
>TRBJ1-5|.|TRBV6-1|.
TGTGCCAGCAGTGATGTTCCAACCGTCTCAAATCAGCCCCAGCATTTT
CASSDVPTVSNQPQHF
>TRBJ2-1|.|TRBV5-4|TRBD2
TGTGCCAGCAGCTTGCCCAGCGGGGGGGGCTACAATGAGCAGTTCTTC
CASSLPSGGGYNEQFF
>TRBJ1-4|.|TRBV6-5|.
TGTGCCAGCAGTTGGGAACAGGGTGAAAAACTGTTTTTT
CASSWEQGEKLFF
>TRBJ1-4|.|TRBV6-5|.
TGTGCCAGCAGTTCCCCGGGACGTGAAAAACTGTTTTTT
CASSSPGREKLFF
>TRBJ2-7|few|TRBV6-5|TRBD2
TGTGCCAGCAGAACCCTGAGCGGGAGTTGGTCCGAGCAGTACTTC
CASRTLSGSWSEQYF
>TRBJ1-4|.|TRBV5-6|.
TGTGCCAGCAGCAGCCCAACTAATGAAAAACTGTTTTTT
CASSSPTNEKLFF
>TRBJ1-2|.|TRBV5-4|TRBD1
TGTGCCAGCAGCTTCGGACAGGGAGAGGGCTACACCTTC
CASSFGQGEGYTF
>TRBJ1-4|.|TRBV27|TRBD1
TGTGCCAGCAGTAGGGGGACAGGGGGCGAAAAACTGTTTTTT
CASSRGTGGEKLFF
>TRBJ2-5|once|TRBV11-1|TRBD1
TGTGCCAGCAGCCTGCTAGGGGACAGGGATGAGACCCAGTACTTC
CASSLLGDRDETQYF
>TRBJ1-6|few|TRBV6-5|TRBD1
TGTGCCAGCAGTTTCCTGACAGGGGGCAGGTCACCCCTCCACTTT
CASSFLTGGRSPLHF
>TRBJ1-4|once|TRBV28|TRBD1
TGTGCCAGCAGTGACAGGGAAGGTGAAAAACTGTTTTTT
CASSDREGEKLFF